In this sample, the clone carrying this T cell receptor (beta chain) turned up a few times. The antigen remains undetermined. This sample was included in a study of blood T cells in healthy people across ages. Study results and limitations: A conclusive naive versus antigen-experienced comparison was prevented by the unsorted PBMCs. A strong correlation was seen between TCR beta diversity and naive T cell percentage. A roughly linear fall in TCR beta diversity per million T cells was seen with increasing age.

CDR3 length equals 16 residues. Trimming left V 4 bases short and J 4 bases short, with 17 bases between. The germline CDR1 and CDR2 sequences are PRHDT and FYEKMQ (reference sequence). A sample-barcoded 5' primer and a J-beta primer mix were used in a second PCR of roughly 6 to 11 cycles. TCRdb processed the 5' RACE reads anew with MiXCR; each CDR3 protein has one entry. There are hundreds of thousands of distinct CDR3 sequences in the sample; about 42% occur only once, and roughly 19% lies in the top ten. The specimen was blood. The chain combines TRBV13 with TRBJ2-1; tentatively, D is TRBD1 or TRBD2 (5 bases each). The origin of this receptor is a man aged 55 to 70 in good health. CDR3 coding DNA: TGTGCCAGCAGCTCCGAGGGACGGAGGACGTACAATGAGCAGTTCTTC. Encoded protein: CASSSEGRRTYNEQFF. Based on the CDR3 plus reference TRBV13 and TRBJ2-1, the full variable domain is AAGVIQSPRHLIKEKRETATLKCYPIPRHDTVYWYQQGPGQDPQFLISFYEKMQSDKGSIPDRFSAQQFSDYHSELNMSSLELGDSALYFCASSSEGRRTYNEQFFGPGTRLTVL.